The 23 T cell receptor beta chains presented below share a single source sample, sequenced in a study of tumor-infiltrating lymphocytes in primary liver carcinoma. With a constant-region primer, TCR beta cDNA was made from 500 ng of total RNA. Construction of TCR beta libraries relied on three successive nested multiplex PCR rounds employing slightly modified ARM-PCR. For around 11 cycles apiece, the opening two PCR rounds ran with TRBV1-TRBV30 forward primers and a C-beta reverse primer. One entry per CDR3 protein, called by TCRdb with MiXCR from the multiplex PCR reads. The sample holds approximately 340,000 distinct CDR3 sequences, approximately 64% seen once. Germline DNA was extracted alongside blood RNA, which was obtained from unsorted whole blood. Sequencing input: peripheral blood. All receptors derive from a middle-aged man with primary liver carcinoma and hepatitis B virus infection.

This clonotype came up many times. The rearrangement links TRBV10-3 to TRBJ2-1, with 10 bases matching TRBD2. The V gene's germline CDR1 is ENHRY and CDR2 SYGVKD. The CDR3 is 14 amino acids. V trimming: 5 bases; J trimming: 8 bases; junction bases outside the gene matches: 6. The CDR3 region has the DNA TGTGCCATCAGTAGCGGGAGGGGTGGCGATGAGCAGTTCTTC. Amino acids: CAISSGRGGDEQFF.

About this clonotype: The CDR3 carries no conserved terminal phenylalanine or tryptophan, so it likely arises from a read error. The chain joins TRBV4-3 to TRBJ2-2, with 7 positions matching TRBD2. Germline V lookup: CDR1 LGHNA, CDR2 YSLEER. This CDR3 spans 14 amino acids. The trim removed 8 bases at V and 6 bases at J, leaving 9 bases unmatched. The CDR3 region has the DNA TGCGCCAGCGGCAAAGAGACTAGCCCCGGGGAGCTGTTTTCT. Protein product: CASGKETSPGELFS.

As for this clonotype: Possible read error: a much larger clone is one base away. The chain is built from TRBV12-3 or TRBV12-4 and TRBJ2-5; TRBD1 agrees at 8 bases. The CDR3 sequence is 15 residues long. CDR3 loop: CASSQRDRRQEAQYF. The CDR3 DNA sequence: TGTGCCAGCAGCCAAAGGGACAGGAGACAAGAGGCCCAGTACTTC.

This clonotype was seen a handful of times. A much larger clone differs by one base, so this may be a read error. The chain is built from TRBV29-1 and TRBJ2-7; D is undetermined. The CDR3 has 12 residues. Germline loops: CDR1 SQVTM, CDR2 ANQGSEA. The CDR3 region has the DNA TGCGGCGTTGAAGGTCAGGCCTACGAGCAGTACTTC. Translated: CGVEGQAYEQYF.

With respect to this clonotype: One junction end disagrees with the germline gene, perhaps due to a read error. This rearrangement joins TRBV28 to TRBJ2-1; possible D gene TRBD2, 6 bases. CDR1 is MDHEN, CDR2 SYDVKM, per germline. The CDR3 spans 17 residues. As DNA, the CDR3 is TGTGCCAGCAGAAAAGAACCGTACGGGAGAGACTACAATAAGCAGTTCTTC. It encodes CASRKEPYGRDYNKQFF.

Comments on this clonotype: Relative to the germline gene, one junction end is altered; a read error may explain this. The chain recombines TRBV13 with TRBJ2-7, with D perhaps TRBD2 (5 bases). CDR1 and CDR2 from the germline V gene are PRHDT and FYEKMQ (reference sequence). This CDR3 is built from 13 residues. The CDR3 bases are TGTGTCAGCAGCCCCGGACGGGACTACGAGCAGTACTTC. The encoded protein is CVSSPGRDYEQYF.

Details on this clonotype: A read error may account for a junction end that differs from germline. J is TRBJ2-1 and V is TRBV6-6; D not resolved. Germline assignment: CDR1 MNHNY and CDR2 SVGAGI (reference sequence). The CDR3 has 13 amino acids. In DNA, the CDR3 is TGTGCTAGCAGTAGAGCCAGAGACAATGAGCAGTTCTTC. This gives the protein CASSRARDNEQFF.

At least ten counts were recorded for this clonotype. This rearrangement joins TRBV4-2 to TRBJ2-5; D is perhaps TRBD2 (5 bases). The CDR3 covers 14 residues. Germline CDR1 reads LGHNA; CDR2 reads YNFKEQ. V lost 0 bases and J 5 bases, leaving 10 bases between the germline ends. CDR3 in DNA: TGTGCCAGCAGCCAAGATGGTGGGAGTGAGACCCAGTACTTC. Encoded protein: CASSQDGGSETQYF.

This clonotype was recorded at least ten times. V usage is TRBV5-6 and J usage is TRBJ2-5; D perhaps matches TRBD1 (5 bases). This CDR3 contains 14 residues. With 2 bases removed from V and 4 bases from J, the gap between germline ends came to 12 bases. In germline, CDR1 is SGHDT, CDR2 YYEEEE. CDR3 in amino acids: CASSFGHLGETQYF. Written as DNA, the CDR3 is TGTGCCAGCAGCTTCGGACATCTCGGAGAGACCCAGTACTTC.

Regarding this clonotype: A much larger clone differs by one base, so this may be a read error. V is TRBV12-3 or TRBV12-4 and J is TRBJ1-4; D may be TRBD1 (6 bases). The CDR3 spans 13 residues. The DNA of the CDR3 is TGTGTCAGCCAGGGGATTTTGGATGAAAAACTGTTTTTT. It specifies CVSQGILDEKLFF.

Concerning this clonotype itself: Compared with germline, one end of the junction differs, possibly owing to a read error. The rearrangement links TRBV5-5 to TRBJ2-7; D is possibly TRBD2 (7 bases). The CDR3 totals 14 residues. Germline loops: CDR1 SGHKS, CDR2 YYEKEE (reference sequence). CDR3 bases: TGTACCAGCAGCTTCTCGGGGGGCAGGGACGAGCAGTACTTC. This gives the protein CTSSFSGGRDEQYF. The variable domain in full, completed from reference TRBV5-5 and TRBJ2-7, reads DAGVTQSPTHLIKTRGQQVTLRCSPISGHKSVSWYQQVLGQGPQFIFQYYEKEERGRGNFPDRFSARQFPNYSSELNVNALLLGDSALYLCTSSFSGGRDEQYFGPGTRLTVT.

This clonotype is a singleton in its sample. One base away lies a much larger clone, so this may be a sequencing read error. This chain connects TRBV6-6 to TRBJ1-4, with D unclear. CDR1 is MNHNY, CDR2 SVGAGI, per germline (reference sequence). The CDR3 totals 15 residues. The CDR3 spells CASSYIGQPSEELFF. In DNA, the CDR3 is TGTGCCAGCAGTTACATCGGCCAACCGAGTGAAGAACTGTTTTTT.

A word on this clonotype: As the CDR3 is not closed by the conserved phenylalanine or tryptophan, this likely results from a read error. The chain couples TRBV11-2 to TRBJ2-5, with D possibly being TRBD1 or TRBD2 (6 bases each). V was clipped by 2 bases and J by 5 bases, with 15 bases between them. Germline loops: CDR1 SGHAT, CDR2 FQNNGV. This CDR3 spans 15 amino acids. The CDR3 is CASSLIWGAKETQYL. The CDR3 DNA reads TGTGCCAGCAGCTTAATCTGGGGGGCAAAGGAGACCCAGTACTTG.

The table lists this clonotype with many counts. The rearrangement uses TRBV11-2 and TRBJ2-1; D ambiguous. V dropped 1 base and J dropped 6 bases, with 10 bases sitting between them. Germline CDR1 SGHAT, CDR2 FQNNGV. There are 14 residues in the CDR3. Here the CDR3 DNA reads TGTGCCAGCAGCTTAGTTGCGGCCCCCAATGAGCAGTTCTTC. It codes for CASSLVAAPNEQFF.

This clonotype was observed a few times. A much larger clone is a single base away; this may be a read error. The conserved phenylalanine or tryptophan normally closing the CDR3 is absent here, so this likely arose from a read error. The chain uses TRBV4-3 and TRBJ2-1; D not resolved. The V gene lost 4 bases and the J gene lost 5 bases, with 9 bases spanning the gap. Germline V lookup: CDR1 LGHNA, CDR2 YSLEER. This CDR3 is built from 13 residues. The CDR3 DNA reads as TGCGCCAGCAGCCCGATTATACACAATGAGCAGTTCCTC. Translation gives CASSPIIHNEQFL.

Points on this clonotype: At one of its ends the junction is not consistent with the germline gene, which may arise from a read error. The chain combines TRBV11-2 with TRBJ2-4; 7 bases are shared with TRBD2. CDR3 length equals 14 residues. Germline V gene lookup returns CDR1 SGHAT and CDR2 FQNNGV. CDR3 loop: CASSPSSGNNIQYF. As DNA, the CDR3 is TGTGCCAGCAGCCCCTCTAGCGGTAATAACATTCAGTACTTT.

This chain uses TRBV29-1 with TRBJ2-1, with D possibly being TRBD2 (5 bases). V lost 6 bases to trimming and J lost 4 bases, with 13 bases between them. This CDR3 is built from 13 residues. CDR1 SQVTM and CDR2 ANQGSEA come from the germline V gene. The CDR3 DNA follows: TGCAGCGTCGCGCCCGACTATTACAATGAGCAGTTCTTC. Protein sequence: CSVAPDYYNEQFF.

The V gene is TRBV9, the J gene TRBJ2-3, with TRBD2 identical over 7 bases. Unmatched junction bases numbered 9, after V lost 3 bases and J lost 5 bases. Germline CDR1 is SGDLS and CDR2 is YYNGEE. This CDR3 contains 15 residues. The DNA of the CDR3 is TGTGCCAGCAGCGCCGGCGGGAGCGTAGGAGATACGCAGTATTTT. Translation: CASSAGGSVGDTQYF.

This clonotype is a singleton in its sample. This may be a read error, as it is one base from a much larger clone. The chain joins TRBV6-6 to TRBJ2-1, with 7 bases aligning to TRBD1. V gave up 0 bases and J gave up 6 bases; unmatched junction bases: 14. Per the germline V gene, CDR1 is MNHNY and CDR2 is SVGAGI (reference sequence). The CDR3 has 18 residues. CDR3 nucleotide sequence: TGTGCCAGCAGTTACTCGATTTCAGGGACAGCCCTCTGCAATGAGCAGTTCTTC. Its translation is CASSYSISGTALCNEQFF.

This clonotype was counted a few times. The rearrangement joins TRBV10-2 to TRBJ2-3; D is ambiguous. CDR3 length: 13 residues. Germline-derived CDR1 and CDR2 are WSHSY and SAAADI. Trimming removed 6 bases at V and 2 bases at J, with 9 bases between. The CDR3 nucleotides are TGCGCCAGCAGAGTCCCAGTCACAGATACGCAGTATTTT. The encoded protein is CASRVPVTDTQYF.

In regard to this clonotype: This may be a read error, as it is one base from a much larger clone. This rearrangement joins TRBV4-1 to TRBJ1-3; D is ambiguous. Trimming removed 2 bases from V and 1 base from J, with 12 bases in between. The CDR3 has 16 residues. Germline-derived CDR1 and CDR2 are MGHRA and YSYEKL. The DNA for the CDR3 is TGCGCCAGCAGCCAATGGAATGGGAAATCTGGAAACACCATATATTTT. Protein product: CASSQWNGKSGNTIYF.

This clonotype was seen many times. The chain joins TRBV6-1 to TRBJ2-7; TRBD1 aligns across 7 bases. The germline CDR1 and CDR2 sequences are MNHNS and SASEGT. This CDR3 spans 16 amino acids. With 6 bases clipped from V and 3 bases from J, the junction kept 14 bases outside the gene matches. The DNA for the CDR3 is TGTGCCAGCAGCGCCCGGGACAGCCATTTTTACTACGAGCAGTACTTC. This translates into CASSARDSHFYYEQYF.

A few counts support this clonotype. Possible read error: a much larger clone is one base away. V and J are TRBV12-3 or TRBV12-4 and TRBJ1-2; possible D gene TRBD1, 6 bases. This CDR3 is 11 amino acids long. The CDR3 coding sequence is TGTGCCAGCGGACAGAACTGTGGCTACACCTTC. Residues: CASGQNCGYTF.